These 5 T cell receptor beta chains share one sample of origin, sequenced in a study of blood T cell repertoires in COVID-19. Profiled with immunoSEQ multiplex PCR; TCRdb holds only in-frame clones, not every one. This sample has around 200,000 clones, with less than 85% found just once. The sequenced sample consisted of PBMCs or T cells enriched from blood (not recorded which). These receptors were collected from a man aged 40-55 years who had recovered from COVID-19.

The V and J genes are TRBV3-1 (or the pseudogene TRBV3-2) and TRBJ2-5; D is possibly TRBD2 (6 bases). The germline CDR1 and CDR2 sequences are LGHDT and YNNKEL (reference sequence). The CDR3 runs 15 residues. Trimming cost V 3 bases and J 4 bases, with 15 bases left between them. In nucleotides, the CDR3 is TGTGCCAGCAGCCAGGGCCCATCGGAGGGAGAGACCCAGTACTTC. Its translation is CASSQGPSEGETQYF.

The chain recombines TRBV20-1 with TRBJ2-1, with 8 positions matching TRBD2. CDR1 is DFQATT, CDR2 SNEGSKA, per germline (reference sequence). The J segment lost 11 bases and the V segment lost 3 bases, leaving 3 bases of the junction unmatched. The CDR3 loop spans 11 amino acids. Here the CDR3 DNA reads TGCAGTGCTAGTTTAGCGGGAAAGCAGTTCTTC. Its translation: CSASLAGKQFF.

The chain is built from TRBV6-5 and TRBJ2-7; 8 nucleotides match TRBD1. Trimming at V came to 6 bases and at J to 0 bases, leaving 4 bases not matched to a gene. Germline-derived CDR1 and CDR2 are MNHEY and SVGAGI. This CDR3 region has 14 residues. The CDR3 region is CASRSGGSSYEQYF. The CDR3, as DNA: TGTGCCAGCAGATCAGGGGGCAGCTCCTACGAGCAGTACTTC.

V and J are TRBV9 and TRBJ2-3; TRBD2 is a possible D gene (5 bases). Trimming took 3 bases from V and 4 from J, leaving 9 bases between them. The CDR3 is made up of 13 amino acids. Germline CDR1 is SGDLS and CDR2 is YYNGEE. The CDR3 coding sequence is TGTGCCAGCAGCGCCGCGGGTGCAGATACGCAGTATTTT. This sequence encodes CASSAAGADTQYF.

V is TRBV10-3 and J is TRBJ2-7, with 14 bases that match TRBD2. The CDR3 is 14 residues long. J was trimmed by 1 base and V by 11 bases; bases with no gene match: 4. CDR1 ENHRY and CDR2 SYGVKD come from the germline V gene. The CDR3 is CAARLAGGSYEQYF. In DNA, the CDR3 is TGTGCCGCCCGACTAGCGGGAGGGTCCTACGAGCAGTACTTC.